These 8 T cell receptor beta chains originate from one sample sequenced in a study of early T cells in non-severe SARS-CoV-2 infection. Using its own MiXCR run on the 5' RACE reads, TCRdb lists one record per CDR3 protein. The sample records roughly 93,000 distinct CDR3 sequences, roughly 11% being singletons. Sequenced input: whole blood. The receptor set was obtained from an adult who was a healthcare worker with PCR-confirmed SARS-CoV-2 infection or an uninfected control (not recorded which).

This clonotype was counted many times. The rearrangement uses TRBV6-6 and TRBJ2-7; 7 nucleotides align to TRBD1. Per germline, CDR1 MNHNY and CDR2 SVGAGI (reference sequence). The V gene end was trimmed by 7 bases and the J gene end by 4 bases; junction bases not matched to a gene: 13. This CDR3 has 15 amino acids. CDR3 in amino acids: CASIMNRGRTYEQYF. The CDR3 coding sequence is TGTGCCAGCATAATGAACAGGGGTCGAACGTACGAGCAGTACTTC.

The table lists this clonotype with many counts. V is TRBV29-1 and J is TRBJ1-2, with no clear D. CDR1 and CDR2 from the germline V gene are SQVTM and ANQGSEA. V lost 4 bases and J 6 bases, leaving 6 bases between the germline ends. The CDR3 extends over 10 amino acids. CDR3 amino acids: CSVGVNGYTF. In nucleotides, the CDR3 is TGCAGCGTTGGAGTCAATGGCTACACCTTC.

This clonotype was counted between two and nine times. This chain links TRBV20-1 with TRBJ2-4, with 7 bases lining up with TRBD1. CDR1 is DFQATT and CDR2 is SNEGSKA in the germline V gene (reference sequence). The CDR3 contains 15 residues. V was clipped by 6 bases and J by 6 bases; unmatched bases: 14. CDR3 in amino acids: CSAFKPGQWGNIQYF. CDR3 nucleotide sequence: TGCAGTGCATTCAAACCGGGACAGTGGGGAAACATTCAGTACTTC.

This clonotype has just a few counts. The V gene is TRBV7-2, the J gene TRBJ2-6, with a tentative D call TRBD2 (6 bases). There are 15 residues in the CDR3. V dropped 7 bases and J dropped 0 bases, with 10 bases sitting between them. Germline V gene lookup returns CDR1 SGHTA and CDR2 FQGNSA. The DNA for the CDR3 is TGTGCCAGCATACAGGACTACTCTGGGGCCAACGTCCTGACTTTC. Its protein is CASIQDYSGANVLTF. Complete variable domain (other parts from reference TRBV7-2 and TRBJ2-6): GAGVSQSPSNKVTEKGKDVELRCDPISGHTALYWYRQSLGQGLEFLIYFQGNSAPDKSGLPSDRFSAERTGGSVSTLTIQRTQQEDSAVYLCASIQDYSGANVLTFGAGSRLTVL.

This clonotype was seen only a few times. The genes are TRBV19 and TRBJ1-5; 9 nucleotides agree with TRBD1. Germline assignment: CDR1 LNHDA and CDR2 SQIVND (reference sequence). Germline trimming cut 6 bases from V and 6 bases from J; bases unmatched to any gene: 12. The CDR3 runs to 16 residues. CDR3: CASRSRDRAPSQPQHF. For the CDR3, the DNA is TGTGCCAGTAGATCAAGGGACAGGGCCCCCTCTCAGCCCCAGCATTTT. Variable domain in full (rest from reference TRBV19 and TRBJ1-5): DGGITQSPKYLFRKEGQNVTLSCEQNLNHDAMYWYRQDPGQGLRLIYYSQIVNDFQKGDIAEGYSVSREKKESFPLTVTSAQKNPTAFYLCASRSRDRAPSQPQHFGDGTRLSIL.

CDR3 sequence (DNA): TGTGCCAGCAGTTTCCTCCCGGGACAGAGCAGTATAGAGCAGTACTTC. This translates into CASSFLPGQSSIEQYF. J is TRBJ2-7 and V is TRBV27; 7 nucleotides line up with TRBD1. The CDR3 totals 16 residues. V gave up 3 bases and J gave up 7 bases; unmatched junction bases: 15. Per germline, CDR1 MNHEY and CDR2 SMNVEV (reference sequence).

The chain is built from TRBV11-1 and TRBJ1-1; D gene uncertain. In germline, CDR1 is SGHAT, CDR2 FQDESV (reference sequence). The CDR3 is made up of 13 amino acids. V was cut by 6 bases and J by 4 bases, with 12 bases left in between. The CDR3 sequence is CASSSDRVTEAFF. Written as DNA, the CDR3 is TGTGCCAGCAGTTCAGATCGGGTCACTGAAGCTTTCTTT.

This chain uses TRBV7-2 with TRBJ2-2, with 11 nucleotides matching TRBD2. Germline V lookup: CDR1 SGHTA, CDR2 FQGNSA. With V trimmed by 1 base and J by 4 bases, 5 bases remained unmatched. The CDR3 length is 17 residues. The CDR3 region is CASSLGLAGSGTGELFF. CDR3 in DNA: TGTGCCAGCAGCTTAGGACTAGCGGGGTCGGGCACCGGGGAGCTGTTTTTT.